A single sample gave rise to the 8 T cell receptor beta chains below, sequenced in a study of blood T cell repertoires in COVID-19. Measured with immunoSEQ multiplex PCR; TCRdb has only the in-frame clones, and not every one. The table lists about 240,000 clones, about 90% of them singletons, with approximately 7.9% in the top ten. The sequenced material came from peripheral blood. These receptor sequences come from a man aged 55 to 70 who had recovered from COVID-19.

The chain couples TRBV5-4 to TRBJ1-4; 9 positions match TRBD1. Trimming removed 4 bases from V and 4 bases from J; junction bases left unmatched: 2. The CDR3 has 14 residues. Germline CDR1 and CDR2: SGHNT and YYREEE (reference sequence). The CDR3 loop is CASSPGQGNEKLFF. The CDR3 DNA is TGTGCCAGCAGCCCGGGACAGGGTAATGAAAAACTGTTTTTT.

The rearrangement joins TRBV9 to TRBJ1-4, with 9 bases that match TRBD1. Germline trimming cut 4 bases from V and 13 bases from J; bases unmatched to any gene: 11. Germline-derived CDR1 and CDR2 are SGDLS and YYNGEE. The CDR3 is 14 residues long. CDR3 coding DNA: TGTGCCAGCAGCATATCCTCGACAGGGGGACGACTGTTTTTT. This gives the protein CASSISSTGGRLFF. The full variable domain, its missing parts supplied by reference TRBV9 and TRBJ1-4, is DSGVTQTPKHLITATGQRVTLRCSPRSGDLSVYWYQQSLDQGLQFLIQYYNGEERAKGNILERFSAQQFPDLHSELNLSSLELGDSALYFCASSISSTGGRLFFGSGTQLSVL.

The chain joins TRBV11-2 to TRBJ2-3; 8 bases match TRBD2. The length of the CDR3 is 17 residues. The trim removed 3 bases at V and 5 bases at J, leaving 13 bases unmatched. Germline loops: CDR1 SGHAT, CDR2 FQNNGV. The CDR3 here is CASSLSDGGGFQDTQYF. CDR3 nucleotide sequence: TGTGCCAGCAGCTTGTCGGACGGCGGGGGGTTTCAAGATACGCAGTATTTT.

The rearrangement links TRBV10-3 to TRBJ1-5; TRBD1 matches at 10 bases. The CDR3 runs 14 residues. From germline, CDR1 is ENHRY and CDR2 SYGVKD. V lost 8 bases to trimming and J lost 2 bases; unmatched junction nucleotides: 3. The CDR3 DNA follows: TGTGCCATCTGGACAGGGGGGGGCAATCAGCCCCAGCATTTT. Encoded protein: CAIWTGGGNQPQHF.

The CDR3 DNA follows: TGTGCCAGCAGCCAACGGGTAGCGGGGGCCACAGATACGCAGTATTTT. Translated, it gives CASSQRVAGATDTQYF. The V gene is TRBV3-1 (or the pseudogene TRBV3-2), the J gene TRBJ2-3, with 9 bases that match TRBD2. The ends lost 2 bases at V and 2 bases at J; junction bases unmatched: 5. The CDR3 is made up of 16 amino acids. Germline CDR1 reads LGHDT; CDR2 reads YNNKEL (reference sequence).

The V call is TRBV11-2, the J call TRBJ2-1; D might be TRBD2 (6 bases). Trimming stripped 5 bases from V and 10 bases from J, with 12 bases between. The CDR3 has 12 amino acids. CDR1 is SGHAT, CDR2 FQNNGV, per germline. The CDR3 protein is CASSQRTKEQFF. As DNA, the CDR3 is TGTGCCAGCAGCCAGCGGACTAAAGAGCAGTTCTTC.

V gene TRBV6-1 combines with J gene TRBJ2-6, with a weak D call TRBD1 (7 bases). CDR3 size: 19 residues. Per the germline V gene, CDR1 is MNHNS and CDR2 is SASEGT. V shed 4 bases and J shed 3 bases, with 22 bases lying between them. The DNA for the CDR3 is TGTGCCAGCAGTGCTCCTCAGGGGGGCATAAGAAGTGGGGCCAACGTCCTGACTTTC. It encodes CASSAPQGGIRSGANVLTF.

The chain employs TRBV30 and TRBJ1-5; 8 nucleotides match TRBD1. The V gene end was trimmed by 4 bases and the J gene end by 2 bases; junction bases not matched to a gene: 7. In germline, CDR1 is GTSNPN, CDR2 SVGIG (reference sequence). CDR3 length equals 15 residues. The CDR3 DNA sequence: TGTGCCTGGACTCCAGGGGGCGGAGGCAATCAGCCCCAGCATTTT. Residues: CAWTPGGGGNQPQHF.